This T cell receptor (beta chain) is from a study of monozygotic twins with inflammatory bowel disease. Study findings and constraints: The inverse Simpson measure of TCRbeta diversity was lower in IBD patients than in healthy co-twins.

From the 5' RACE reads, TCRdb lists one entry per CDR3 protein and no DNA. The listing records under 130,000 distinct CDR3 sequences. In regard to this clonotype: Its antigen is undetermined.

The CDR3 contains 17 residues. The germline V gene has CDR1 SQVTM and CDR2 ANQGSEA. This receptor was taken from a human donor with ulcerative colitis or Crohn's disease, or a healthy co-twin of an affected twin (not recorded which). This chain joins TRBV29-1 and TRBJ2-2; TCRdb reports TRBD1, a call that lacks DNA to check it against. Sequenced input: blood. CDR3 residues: CSGKMPGRGKNTGELFF.